This TCR beta chain emerged from a study of T cell responses to AZD1222 COVID-19 vaccine (dated by TCRdb to 2020 to 2023). Regarding the study in general: AZD1222 recipients whose second dose came at about 4 weeks and those whose second dose came at about 12 weeks were combined into one group, since spike-specific TCR depth and breadth did not differ between the two schedules. Trial participants were enrolled by age into 18-55, 56-69 and 70-plus year subgroups, with around 150, 28 and 57 TCR-sequenced participants respectively. A total of around 240 trial participants underwent TCR sequencing, of whom around 210 had received two doses of AZD1222 and 26 had received two doses of the MenACWY control vaccine.

Concerning this clone itself: The antigen this receptor binds is unknown. Base qualities were left out, and no much larger clone turns up one base away.

Its CDR3 holds 13 amino acids, cysteine through phenylalanine. The kept DNA is CDR3 alone, 39 bases in frame from the first base. The germline V gene encodes CDR1 MNHEY and CDR2 SMNVEV (reference sequence). Cut back by 4 bases and 6 bases, the V and J ends lie 7 bases apart. The time point label corresponds to: baseline before first vaccination. Samples from vaccinated people were obtained from the UK trials COV001 and COV002, which included a single-blind randomized controlled phase 2/3 trial of AZD1222 (ChAdOx1 nCoV-19) in healthy adults. For TCRbeta chain sequencing, PBMC samples were collected from trial participants at day 0 and at day 28 after the second dose. The CDR3 regions of human TCRbeta chains were subjected to immunosequencing. The authors processed their data as follows. TCRs in the repertoires were matched against a reference library of SARS-CoV-2-specific TCRs that had been generated with the MIRA antigen-specificity platform. Breadth was defined as the fraction of unique TCRs that were SARS-CoV-2-associated, and depth was defined as the fraction of total T cells that were SARS-CoV-2-associated. Each spike-specific TCR was assigned to its reactive spike region and to a CD4 or CD8 class using the MIRA data. Log10-transformed breadth and depth values were compared by one-way ANOVA with Sidak's multiple comparisons tests. This immuneACCESS table, as held by TCRdb, lists in-frame sequences with V and J called but not all clones. Of the missing ones, under half trace to an unresolved V gene in checked studies; the others have no known cause. The DNA gave D and trimming, while V, J and clone size come from that table. This sample is represented by 90,000 to 140,000 clones; 70% to 90% of them were singletons. The ten largest clonotypes hold under 3% of the sample.

The research as a whole found: Nearly half of unique spike-specific TCRs reportedly recognized epitopes outside regions mutated in the B.1.351 and B.1.1.7 variants. The 56-69-year group was small, and its depth increase did not reach significance, likely because of low power. Because no day 14 peak-response samples were available, the repertoires could be characterized only after the peak T cell response. Conclusions about previously exposed vaccinees are limited, since just 6 or 7 AZD1222 recipients were seropositive for SARS-CoV-2 at baseline. Most participants were white British and females outnumbered males, and the authors suggested that clonal diversity may have been underestimated. CD4 TCRs associated with the vaccine covered the entire spike protein, and the dominant responses were in regions 160-218 and 743-854. A significant rise in spike-specific TCR breadth and depth was observed after two AZD1222 doses relative to day 0 and relative to MenACWY recipients.

The sequenced sample was peripheral blood, obtained on day 0 of AZD1222 vaccination. This clonotype originated in an adult in good health. The chain was built from TRBV27 and TRBJ1-6, with the D gene call left open. CDR3 protein: CASSSSGNSPLHF. The nucleotide sequence reads TGTGCCAGCAGTTCGTCCGGTAATTCACCCCTCCACTTT.